Below, 21 T cell receptor beta chains from the same sample are listed, as sequenced in a study of cytomegalovirus exposure and HLA in healthy donors listed by TCRdb under 2017. Library creation used the immunoSEQ multiplex PCR assay. The multiplex PCR relied on a mix of 60 forward primers for TCR Vbeta segments and 13 reverse primers for TCR Jbeta segments. Sourced from immuneACCESS, this table was stored by TCRdb with only in-frame sequences that have V and J called. A share of the clones is absent; for the studies checked, an unresolved V gene accounts for under half, and the remainder has no known explanation. Across this sample there are roughly 90,000 clones, with approximately 84% seen only once. Jointly, the top ten make up 2.1% of the sample. The specimen was PBMCs. Receptors were obtained from a man in his late teens or twenties in good health and CMV-seronegative.

The chain couples TRBV6-5 to TRBJ1-2; 7 bases line up with TRBD1. From germline, CDR1 is MNHEY and CDR2 SVGAGI. This CDR3 is 13 amino acids long. The J segment lost 5 bases and the V segment lost 5 bases, leaving 5 bases of the junction unmatched. CDR3 sequence reads: CASSADRVYGYTF. CDR3 sequence (DNA): TGTGCCAGCAGTGCTGACAGGGTATATGGCTACACCTTC.

A single count supports this clone. The J gene is TRBJ2-7, the V gene TRBV29-1; 9 nucleotides match TRBD1. With 6 bases clipped from V and 2 bases from J, the junction kept 5 bases outside the gene matches. The CDR3 contains 13 residues. Germline CDR1 reads SQVTM; CDR2 reads ANQGSEA. In nucleotides, the CDR3 is TGCAGCGTCTACGGACAGGGGACCTACGAGCAGTACTTC. This codes for CSVYGQGTYEQYF.

The chain uses TRBV5-1 and TRBJ1-5, with 8 bases fitting TRBD1. The germline V gene has CDR1 SGHRS and CDR2 YFSETQ. The CDR3 consists of 15 residues. V was pared by 3 bases and J by 5 bases, with 7 bases of the junction left unmatched. The CDR3 protein is CASSWQTGVDQPQHF. DNA for the CDR3: TGCGCCAGCAGCTGGCAGACAGGGGTTGATCAGCCCCAGCATTTT. Supplemented by reference TRBV5-1 and TRBJ1-5, the full variable domain reads KAGVTQTPRYLIKTRGQQVTLSCSPISGHRSVSWYQQTPGQGLQFLFEYFSETQRNKGNFPGRFSGRQFSNSRSEMNVSTLELGDSALYLCASSWQTGVDQPQHFGDGTRLSIL.

This chain links TRBV7-9 with TRBJ2-5; the D gene is possibly TRBD2 (6 bases). Germline assignment: CDR1 SEHNR and CDR2 FQNEAQ (reference sequence). V was clipped by 2 bases and J by 4 bases, with 17 bases between them. This CDR3 has 16 residues. This CDR3 reads CASSLKVRQGGETQYF. The CDR3 nucleotides are TGTGCCAGCAGCTTAAAGGTCCGCCAGGGAGGAGAGACCCAGTACTTC.

V gene TRBV25-1 combines with J gene TRBJ2-7; 8 bases match TRBD2. CDR1 MGHDK and CDR2 SYGVNS come from the germline V gene. The CDR3 runs to 16 residues. J was trimmed by 3 bases and V by 5 bases; bases with no gene match: 12. CDR3 in amino acids: CASSPPGVAGNYEQYF. The CDR3 DNA sequence: TGTGCCAGCAGTCCGCCCGGGGTAGCGGGAAACTACGAGCAGTACTTC.

The chain is built from TRBV7-9 and TRBJ2-1; TRBD2 matches 8 bases. J was trimmed by 3 bases and V by 1 base; bases with no gene match: 5. Germline lookup yields CDR1 SEHNR and CDR2 FQNEAQ (reference sequence). The CDR3 length is 16 residues. The CDR3 protein is CASSLVTSGNYNEQFF. The CDR3 coding sequence is TGTGCCAGCAGCTTAGTCACTAGCGGCAACTACAATGAGCAGTTCTTC.

Within the sample, this clone is medium-sized (0.01 to 0.1%). The V call is TRBV6-4, the J call TRBJ1-5, with 7 bases identical to TRBD1. V lost 7 bases and J lost 10; bases outside the gene matches: 10. Germline loops: CDR1 MRHNA, CDR2 SNTAGT. The CDR3 is 13 residues long. In DNA form, the CDR3 reads TGTGCCAGCACCCGGGACAGTGGCCGCCCCCAGCATTTT. Translating gives CASTRDSGRPQHF.

The genes are TRBV6-5 and TRBJ2-5; the D gene is possibly TRBD2 (6 bases). CDR3 length equals 14 residues. V shed 0 bases and J shed 3 bases, with 8 bases lying between them. CDR1 and CDR2 (germline): MNHEY, SVGAGI. CDR3 protein: CASSYSSGEETQYF. The CDR3 nucleotides read TGTGCCAGCAGTTACTCATCGGGGGAAGAGACCCAGTACTTC.

This clone was seen a handful of times. CDR3 sequence: CASSFGREAFF. CDR3 nucleotides: TGTGCCAGCAGCTTCGGCAGGGAAGCTTTCTTT. This sequence joins TRBV5-6 and TRBJ1-1; D gene uncertain. Trimming stripped 2 bases from V and 8 bases from J, with 7 bases between. The CDR3 is 11 residues long. In germline, CDR1 is SGHDT, CDR2 YYEEEE.

The CDR3 coding sequence is TGTGCCAGCAGCTTAGTACTCCGAGCGGGGGAGACCCAGTACTTC. Its protein is CASSLVLRAGETQYF. This chain connects TRBV7-2 to TRBJ2-5, with TRBD2 matching over 7 bases. CDR1 is SGHTA and CDR2 is FQGNSA in the germline V gene. The CDR3 length is 15 residues. V dropped 1 base and J dropped 5; count of bases not matched to a gene: 7.

The chain recombines TRBV7-9 with TRBJ1-5; weak D call: TRBD1 (5 bases). Germline-derived CDR1 and CDR2 are SEHNR and FQNEAQ (reference sequence). Trimming left V 2 bases short and J 4 bases short, with 6 bases between. The CDR3 has 13 residues. CDR3 bases: TGTGCCAGCAGCTTAAGGGGAAATCAGCCCCAGCATTTT. Protein product: CASSLRGNQPQHF. Variable domain in full (rest from reference TRBV7-9 and TRBJ1-5): DTGVSQNPRHKITKRGQNVTFRCDPISEHNRLYWYRQTLGQGPEFLTYFQNEAQLEKSRLLSDRFSAERPKGSFSTLEIQRTEQGDSAMYLCASSLRGNQPQHFGDGTRLSIL.

This rearrangement joins TRBV7-3 to TRBJ2-1, with unresolved D. In germline, CDR1 is SGHTA, CDR2 FQGTGA. This CDR3 contains 12 residues. With 3 bases removed from V and 7 bases from J, the gap between germline ends came to 7 bases. This CDR3 is CASSLEQNEQFF. CDR3 bases: TGTGCCAGCAGCTTGGAGCAGAATGAGCAGTTCTTC.

The chain employs TRBV2 and TRBJ2-1; 7 bases line up with TRBD2. The trim removed 4 bases at V and 7 bases at J, leaving 13 bases unmatched. The CDR3 covers 16 residues. The germline gives CDR1 SNHLY, CDR2 FYNNEI. In DNA, the CDR3 is TGTGCCAGCAGTGGAGATGGGGAGCGGGGAAAAAATGAGCAGTTCTTC. Amino acid sequence: CASSGDGERGKNEQFF. Drawing the rest from reference TRBV2 and TRBJ2-1, the complete variable domain is EPEVTQTPSHQVTQMGQEVILRCVPISNHLYFYWYRQILGQKVEFLVSFYNNEISEKSEIFDDQFSVERPDGSNFTLKIRSTKLEDSAMYFCASSGDGERGKNEQFFGPGTRLTVL.

The chain combines TRBV28 with TRBJ2-7, with 7 bases lining up with TRBD1. This CDR3 comprises 13 residues. The V gene end was trimmed by 8 bases and the J gene end by 3 bases; junction bases not matched to a gene: 7. Germline loops: CDR1 MDHEN, CDR2 SYDVKM. CDR3 amino acids: CASRQGLDYEQYF. The CDR3 DNA reads as TGTGCCAGCCGACAGGGCCTAGACTACGAGCAGTACTTC. The full variable domain, its missing parts supplied by reference TRBV28 and TRBJ2-7, is DVKVTQSSRYLVKRTGEKVFLECVQDMDHENMFWYRQDPGLGLRLIYFSYDVKMKEKGDIPEGYSVSREKKERFSLILESASTNQTSMYLCASRQGLDYEQYFGPGTRLTVT.

In its sample, this clone was seen a few times. The chain joins TRBV9 to TRBJ1-2; 8 bases map to TRBD1. The trim removed 3 bases at V and 8 bases at J, leaving 15 bases unmatched. The CDR3 runs to 16 residues. CDR1 is SGDLS and CDR2 is YYNGEE in the germline V gene. This chain's CDR3 is CASSGSFGQGVSGYTF. In DNA form, the CDR3 reads TGTGCCAGCAGCGGAAGTTTTGGACAGGGAGTTTCGGGCTACACCTTC.

The chain carries TRBV28 and TRBJ1-1, with unresolved D. The CDR3 runs 15 residues. V was cut by 6 bases and J by 4 bases, with 18 bases left in between. CDR1 is MDHEN, CDR2 SYDVKM, per germline. The CDR3 spells CASRPRGRDATEAFF. CDR3 coding DNA: TGTGCCAGCAGACCCCGAGGTCGGGATGCCACTGAAGCTTTCTTT.

CDR3 region: CASGERQGHNQPQHF. CDR3 DNA: TGTGCCAGCGGTGAGAGACAGGGGCACAATCAGCCCCAGCATTTT. The chain combines TRBV5-8 with TRBJ1-5, with 8 bases fitting TRBD1. Germline V CDR1 and CDR2: SGHTS, YDEGEE. The V gene end was trimmed by 7 bases and the J gene end by 3 bases; junction bases not matched to a gene: 9. This CDR3 has 15 amino acids.

J is TRBJ1-1 and V is TRBV9, with D perhaps TRBD1 (6 bases). CDR1 SGDLS and CDR2 YYNGEE come from the germline V gene. The length of the CDR3 is 16 residues. V lost 0 bases and J lost 1, with 13 bases in between. CDR3 amino acids: CASSVATRGGNTEAFF. The CDR3 DNA reads TGTGCCAGCAGCGTAGCTACGAGGGGGGGGAACACTGAAGCTTTCTTT.

This clone was detected a few times. This chain uses TRBV30 with TRBJ2-3, with TRBD2 identical over 7 bases. CDR3 length: 15 residues. V was clipped by 1 base and J by 2 bases; unmatched bases: 6. Germline V gene sequence: CDR1 GTSNPN, CDR2 SVGIG (reference sequence). DNA of the CDR3: TGTGCCTGGAGTGATGGGACTACTAACACAGATACGCAGTATTTT. Its translation: CAWSDGTTNTDTQYF.

V and J are TRBV5-4 and TRBJ1-1, with 11 bases lining up with TRBD1. The CDR3 covers 16 residues. CDR1 and CDR2 (germline): SGHNT, YYREEE (reference sequence). Trimming took 3 bases from V and 1 from J; bases not matched to a gene: 5. The CDR3 coding sequence is TGTGCCAGCAGCTGGACAGGGGGCGGGAGGAACACTGAAGCTTTCTTT. The encoded protein is CASSWTGGGRNTEAFF.

The CDR3, as DNA: TGCGCCAGCAGCCGACAGGCTCTTGCAACTAATGAAAAACTGTTTTTT. This gives the protein CASSRQALATNEKLFF. The rearrangement uses TRBV4-1 and TRBJ1-4, with a tentative D call TRBD1 (6 bases). The CDR3 length is 16 residues. Trimming shortened V by 4 bases and J by 0 bases, and 12 bases separated the two germline ends. From germline, CDR1 is MGHRA and CDR2 YSYEKL.